The 22 T cell receptor beta chains below come from one sample, sequenced in a study of long-term antiretroviral therapy in people with HIV. Survey level was the resolution at which the v3.0 immunoSEQ assay ran. The data were produced by immunoSEQ multiplex PCR, yet TCRdb's version contains in-frame clones alone and is incomplete. The sample has 20,000 or so clones, roughly 80% seen once; the top ten hold 7.5% to 10%. This sample comprised unsorted PBMCs, obtained 0.5 years before starting antiretroviral therapy. These receptors all stem from a man younger than 30 with HIV.

V gene TRBV4-1 combines with J gene TRBJ2-3; 9 bases are a match to TRBD2. The CDR3 spans 16 residues. Germline values: CDR1 MGHRA, CDR2 YSYEKL. Trimming removed 0 bases from V and 5 bases from J; junction bases left unmatched: 6. CDR3 nucleotide sequence: TGCGCCAGCAGCCAAGAGCTAGCGGGGTCGGAAGATACGCAGTATTTT. It is translated as CASSQELAGSEDTQYF.

V usage is TRBV13 and J usage is TRBJ2-3; a weak D match, TRBD2 (6 bases). V dropped 0 bases and J dropped 6 bases, with 13 bases sitting between them. Germline loops: CDR1 PRHDT, CDR2 FYEKMQ (reference sequence). The CDR3 is 15 amino acids. The DNA for the CDR3 is TGTGCCAGCAGCTTAGGGGGGACTCAGTCCGATACGCAGTATTTT. Its translation: CASSLGGTQSDTQYF.

The chain uses TRBV5-3 and TRBJ2-7; D not resolved. TRBV5-3 is sorted into the ORF group, with uncertain function. V lost 0 bases and J lost 4, with 5 bases in between. This CDR3 is 12 amino acids long. The CDR3 DNA reads as TGTGCCAGAAGCTTGGACAGATACGAGCAGTACTTC. This sequence encodes CARSLDRYEQYF.

CDR3: CASSLGYGRTDTQYF. In DNA form, the CDR3 reads TGTGCCAGCAGCCTAGGGTACGGCCGCACAGATACGCAGTATTTT. V usage is TRBV7-9 and J usage is TRBJ2-3, with D unresolved. This CDR3 region has 15 residues. The germline V gene encodes CDR1 SEHNR and CDR2 FQNEAQ (reference sequence). V shed 5 bases and J shed 1 base, with 13 bases lying between them.

This clone has more than one count but fewer than ten. The gene calls are TRBV27 and TRBJ1-5; D remains ambiguous. The CDR3 contains 12 residues. Per the germline V gene, CDR1 is MNHEY and CDR2 is SMNVEV (reference sequence). Trimming removed 5 bases at V and 4 bases at J, with 6 bases between. The CDR3: CASSRLNQPQHF. CDR3 sequence (DNA): TGTGCCAGCAGTAGGTTGAATCAGCCCCAGCATTTT.

The chain joins TRBV5-1 to TRBJ2-7, with unresolved D. This CDR3 has 13 amino acids. The germline V gene encodes CDR1 SGHRS and CDR2 YFSETQ. Trimming left V 1 base short and J 6 bases short, with 11 bases between. CDR3 DNA: TGCGCCAGCAGCTTGCAGGAACCCCTCGAGCAGTACTTC. As protein: CASSLQEPLEQYF.

V usage is TRBV27 and J usage is TRBJ2-7; 7 bases match TRBD2. The germline gives CDR1 MNHEY, CDR2 SMNVEV (reference sequence). The junction had 11 bases not matched to a gene; V was cut back by 1 base and J by 5 bases. This CDR3 spans 16 amino acids. CDR3 sequence: CASSLYPGDGGDEQYF. CDR3 bases: TGTGCCAGCAGTTTATATCCGGGGGATGGGGGGGACGAGCAGTACTTC.

The chain recombines TRBV28 with TRBJ2-1, with TRBD2 matching 12 bases. Germline trimming cut 4 bases from V and 1 base from J; bases unmatched to any gene: 5. There are 17 residues in the CDR3. CDR1 is MDHEN and CDR2 is SYDVKM in the germline V gene. For the CDR3, the DNA is TGTGCCAGCAGTTCGCCAGGGACTAGCGGGTCCTACAATGAGCAGTTCTTC. Its translation: CASSSPGTSGSYNEQFF. The complete variable domain, with remaining parts taken from reference TRBV28 and TRBJ2-1, reads DVKVTQSSRYLVKRTGEKVFLECVQDMDHENMFWYRQDPGLGLRLIYFSYDVKMKEKGDIPEGYSVSREKKERFSLILESASTNQTSMYLCASSSPGTSGSYNEQFFGPGTRLTVL.

This chain joins TRBV9 and TRBJ2-3; 9 nucleotides agree with TRBD1. The CDR3 has 16 amino acids. Germline values: CDR1 SGDLS, CDR2 YYNGEE. The trim removed 1 base at V and 5 bases at J, leaving 8 bases unmatched. The CDR3 sequence: CASSVLGTGRLDTQYF. The CDR3 bases are TGTGCCAGCAGCGTATTAGGGACAGGGCGGTTAGATACGCAGTATTTT.

The chain recombines TRBV9 with TRBJ2-7; no reliable D call. Germline V CDR1 and CDR2: SGDLS, YYNGEE. Deletions cut 4 bases from V and 7 bases from J, with 12 bases between. This CDR3 comprises 12 residues. In DNA, the CDR3 is TGTGCCAGCAGCCCCGGGTCTTTGGAGCAGTACTTC. Residues: CASSPGSLEQYF.

CDR3 nucleotides: TGTGCCAGCAGACCCACCCTTGAAGAGACCCAGTACTTC. Amino acid sequence: CASRPTLEETQYF. The chain uses TRBV6-1 and TRBJ2-5; D is undetermined. The CDR3 loop spans 13 amino acids. Deletions cut 6 bases from V and 3 bases from J, with 11 bases between. Germline V gene lookup returns CDR1 MNHNS and CDR2 SASEGT.

The rearrangement links TRBV6-5 to TRBJ1-1; D might be TRBD1 (5 bases). From germline, CDR1 is MNHEY and CDR2 SVGAGI. With 0 bases removed from V and 7 bases from J, the gap between germline ends came to 9 bases. The CDR3 runs to 13 residues. The CDR3, as DNA: TGTGCCAGCAGTTACTCCACGGGGGGTGAAGCTTTCTTT. It specifies CASSYSTGGEAFF.

The chain is built from TRBV27 and TRBJ2-2; no reliable D call. CDR1 MNHEY and CDR2 SMNVEV come from the germline V gene (reference sequence). V lost 6 bases to trimming and J lost 5 bases, with 10 bases between them. CDR3 size: 13 residues. CDR3 in DNA: TGTGCCAGCAGCATACCACTAACCGGGGAGCTGTTTTTT. It translates to CASSIPLTGELFF.

The chain employs TRBV5-5 and TRBJ1-2; D is possibly TRBD1 (5 bases). Germline V gene data show CDR1 as SGHKS and CDR2 as YYEKEE (reference sequence). CDR3 length equals 16 residues. The V end was cut by 0 bases, the J end by 4 bases, with 16 bases between. The DNA for the CDR3 is TGTGCCAGCAGCTTGGTTACGGGGGATTATGGCTATGGCTACACCTTC. Its protein product is CASSLVTGDYGYGYTF.

The V call is TRBV5-4, the J call TRBJ2-1, with D possibly being TRBD2 (6 bases). V was shortened by 2 bases and J by 6 bases, with 9 bases between the two germline ends. Germline CDR1 reads SGHNT; CDR2 reads YYREEE (reference sequence). The CDR3 length is 13 residues. CDR3 sequence (DNA): TGTGCCAGCAGCTTACGGAGGGTCAATGAGCAGTTCTTC. Amino acids: CASSLRRVNEQFF.

This sequence joins TRBV7-8 and TRBJ1-2; unclear D gene. This CDR3 is built from 12 residues. Germline CDR1 reads SGHVS; CDR2 reads FQNEAQ. V shed 4 bases and J shed 6 bases, with 9 bases lying between them. The CDR3 DNA is TGTGCCAGCAGCTCCGGACTGGATGGCTACACCTTC. This encodes CASSSGLDGYTF.

V usage is TRBV27 and J usage is TRBJ2-2; D is possibly TRBD2 (7 bases). CDR1 MNHEY and CDR2 SMNVEV come from the germline V gene (reference sequence). The V gene lost 6 bases and the J gene lost 0 bases, with 17 bases spanning the gap. This CDR3 contains 17 residues. The CDR3 loop is CASRARGAGSNTGELFF. For the CDR3, the DNA is TGTGCCAGCAGAGCCCGGGGGGCGGGATCGAACACCGGGGAGCTGTTTTTT.

This chain links TRBV6-5 with TRBJ2-5; TRBD2 aligns across 7 bases. The CDR3 has 13 residues. Germline V lookup: CDR1 MNHEY, CDR2 SVGAGI. J was trimmed by 4 bases and V by 4 bases; bases with no gene match: 3. CDR3 nucleotides: TGTGCCAGCAGTTCGGGCGGGAGAGAGACCCAGTACTTC. It translates to CASSSGGRETQYF.

This chain joins TRBV5-8 and TRBJ2-7, with D unresolved. The CDR3 length is 14 residues. V was shortened by 0 bases and J by 1 base, with 8 bases between the two germline ends. CDR1 is SGHTS and CDR2 is YDEGEE in the germline V gene. This CDR3 is CASSLVVHSYEQYF. CDR3 nucleotide sequence: TGTGCCAGCAGCTTGGTGGTCCATTCCTACGAGCAGTACTTC.

The rearrangement links TRBV4-3 to TRBJ2-3, with D possibly being TRBD2 (6 bases). Trimming pared 0 bases from V and 2 bases from J, leaving 9 bases between. There are 15 residues in the CDR3. The germline V gene has CDR1 LGHNA and CDR2 YSLEER. CDR3 sequence reads: CASSQDLAATDTQYF. The CDR3 bases are TGCGCCAGCAGCCAAGATTTAGCGGCCACAGATACGCAGTATTTT.

The J gene is TRBJ1-4, the V gene TRBV9; tentative D call: TRBD1 (5 bases). This CDR3 is 14 amino acids long. Germline lookup yields CDR1 SGDLS and CDR2 YYNGEE. V lost 4 bases and J lost 5, with 12 bases in between. CDR3 sequence reads: CASSIDSLNEKLFF. The CDR3 nucleotides are TGTGCCAGCAGCATCGACAGTCTGAATGAAAAACTGTTTTTT.

Only one count was recorded for this clone. This chain links TRBV11-2 with TRBJ2-7; D unclear. Germline CDR1 reads SGHAT; CDR2 reads FQNNGV. Trimming left V 8 bases short and J 4 bases short, with 21 bases between. The CDR3 sequence is 15 residues long. The CDR3 protein is CASAPSPTGEYEQYF. The CDR3 region has the DNA TGTGCCAGCGCCCCTTCTCCCACGGGCGAATACGAGCAGTACTTC.